The 26 T cell receptor beta chains given below trace back to one sample, sequenced in a study of Graves' ophthalmopathy and Graves' hyperthyroidism. Researchers took RNA transcripts and amplified TCR beta CDR3 regions from them. The first-round RT-PCR employed HTBI primers together with the Qiagen OneStep RT-PCR kit. A multiplex PCR was then performed as the second round. TCRdb reprocessed the multiplex PCR reads via MiXCR and lists one record per CDR3 protein. The sample records under 350,000 distinct CDR3 sequences, roughly a sixth being singletons. Specimen: peripheral blood. Source of these receptors: an adult man with Graves' ophthalmopathy.

This clonotype was found many times. J is TRBJ2-7 and V is TRBV7-8; no clear D gene. The ends were cut back, 0 bases at V and 3 bases at J, with 9 bases in the middle. Germline values: CDR1 SGHVS, CDR2 FQNEAQ. The CDR3 is made up of 14 amino acids. The CDR3 coding sequence is TGTGCCAGCAGCTTAGCGAGGCAGAACTACGAGCAGTACTTC. Translation gives CASSLARQNYEQYF.

The rearrangement joins TRBV5-1 to TRBJ2-5; 11 nucleotides align to TRBD2. The CDR3 is 16 residues long. After removal of 0 bases from V and 1 base from J, the junction contained 2 bases not matched to a gene. The germline V gene encodes CDR1 SGHRS and CDR2 YFSETQ. The CDR3 coding sequence is TGCGCCAGCAGCTTGGCTAGCGGGGGGCTCCAAGAGACCCAGTACTTC. It specifies CASSLASGGLQETQYF.

This clonotype was recorded at least ten times. V is TRBV20-1 and J is TRBJ1-5; D is uncertain. The CDR3 consists of 14 residues. With 0 bases removed from V and 2 bases from J, the gap between germline ends came to 8 bases. CDR1 and CDR2 (germline): DFQATT, SNEGSKA (reference sequence). This chain's CDR3 is CSARDARGNQPQHF. Here the CDR3 DNA reads TGCAGTGCTAGAGATGCTAGGGGCAATCAGCCCCAGCATTTT.

This clonotype was counted at least ten times. This chain links TRBV9 with TRBJ1-1; perhaps TRBD1 as D (5 bases). With 0 bases removed from V and 2 bases from J, the gap between germline ends came to 11 bases. Germline CDR1 is SGDLS and CDR2 is YYNGEE. The CDR3 extends over 15 amino acids. CDR3 protein: CASSVEGRANTEAFF. The CDR3 DNA reads TGTGCCAGCAGCGTAGAGGGCAGGGCTAACACTGAAGCTTTCTTT.

This clonotype came up many times. The chain combines TRBV12-3 or TRBV12-4 with TRBJ1-6; 9 bases match TRBD1. The CDR3 is 16 amino acids. V was pared by 6 bases and J by 6 bases, with 9 bases of the junction left unmatched. The CDR3 sequence: CASSPRTGVRNSPLHF. In nucleotides, the CDR3 is TGTGCCAGCAGCCCTCGGACAGGGGTTCGTAATTCACCCCTCCACTTT.

V is TRBV7-8 and J is TRBJ1-1; D uncertain. Per the germline V gene, CDR1 is SGHVS and CDR2 is FQNEAQ. There are 17 residues in the CDR3. Trimming took off 1 base at V and 4 bases at J, with 19 bases between the two ends. DNA for the CDR3: TGTGCCAGCAGCTTAGGCACGGTCTCCAAATACATCACTGAAGCTTTCTTT. Translated, it gives CASSLGTVSKYITEAFF.

As regards this clonotype: Compared with germline, one end of the junction differs, possibly owing to a read error. The chain recombines TRBV11-2 with TRBJ2-7; a weak D match, TRBD1 (6 bases). The CDR3 loop spans 13 amino acids. From germline, CDR1 is SGHAT and CDR2 FQNNGV. The CDR3 DNA is TGTGCCAGCAGCCATGGACAGATCTACGAGCAGTCCTTC. Its protein product is CASSHGQIYEQSF.

This clonotype was seen ten or more times. V and J are TRBV19 and TRBJ2-7; D is possibly TRBD1 (5 bases). Germline CDR1 reads LNHDA; CDR2 reads SQIVND (reference sequence). With 5 bases removed from V and 0 bases from J, the gap between germline ends came to 14 bases. The CDR3 loop spans 15 amino acids. CDR3 amino acids: CASSPTTVLSYEQYF. The CDR3 DNA follows: TGTGCCAGTAGTCCGACGACAGTTCTCTCCTACGAGCAGTACTTC.

This clonotype was detected ten times or more. The chain joins TRBV6-1 to TRBJ1-1; a possible D gene is TRBD1 (5 bases). The CDR3 consists of 12 residues. V was cut by 2 bases and J by 12 bases, with 13 bases left in between. Germline CDR1 and CDR2: MNHNS and SASEGT. The CDR3 region has the DNA TGTGCCAGCAGTGAACGAGGACGGGACTCTTTCTTT. This gives the protein CASSERGRDSFF.

This clonotype was observed at least ten times. This chain links TRBV7-8 with TRBJ1-1; D is uncertain. The CDR3 extends over 13 amino acids. Trimming cost V 1 base and J 4 bases, with 7 bases left between them. Germline loops: CDR1 SGHVS, CDR2 FQNEAQ. This CDR3 reads CASSLGLGTEAFF. DNA of the CDR3: TGTGCCAGCAGCTTAGGATTGGGCACTGAAGCTTTCTTT.

Ten or more counts support this clonotype. The gene calls are TRBV12-3 or TRBV12-4 and TRBJ1-2, with a tentative D call TRBD1 (5 bases). The CDR3 runs 12 residues. Deletions cut 6 bases from V and 6 bases from J, with 11 bases between. As DNA, the CDR3 is TGTGCCAGCAGGTCTACAGGAAATGGCTACACCTTC. This gives the protein CASRSTGNGYTF.

Ten or more counts support this clonotype. The chain is built from TRBV29-1 and TRBJ2-5, with 10 positions matching TRBD1. V shed 5 bases and J 4 bases; nucleotides not matched to a gene: 10. Germline values: CDR1 SQVTM, CDR2 ANQGSEA. This CDR3 is 15 amino acids long. CDR3 amino acids: CSVRHGTGERETQYF. As DNA, the CDR3 is TGCAGCGTTCGTCATGGGACAGGGGAGCGAGAGACCCAGTACTTC.

A remark on this clonotype: A much larger clonotype is one base distant, so this may be a read error. The chain's CDR3 is CAWSVASRGAYEQYF. The CDR3 nucleotides read TGTGCCTGGAGTGTAGCTAGCAGGGGGGCCTACGAGCAGTACTTC. The chain has TRBV30 and TRBJ2-7; the D gene is possibly TRBD1 (7 bases). The CDR3 totals 15 residues. Germline loops: CDR1 GTSNPN, CDR2 SVGIG (reference sequence). Trimming pared 0 bases from V and 2 bases from J, leaving 14 bases between.

The chain recombines TRBV20-1 with TRBJ2-5; D not certain. V shed 0 bases and J shed 5 bases, with 16 bases lying between them. There are 15 residues in the CDR3. Germline loops: CDR1 DFQATT, CDR2 SNEGSKA (reference sequence). The CDR3 reads CSARESAISPETQYF. As DNA, the CDR3 is TGCAGTGCTAGAGAATCGGCTATCTCCCCGGAGACCCAGTACTTC.

The chain has TRBV4-1 and TRBJ1-6; D is unresolved. CDR3 length: 15 amino acids. The germline V gene has CDR1 MGHRA and CDR2 YSYEKL. The V and J ends lost 0 bases and 13 bases respectively, with 16 bases between them. In nucleotides, the CDR3 is TGCGCCAGCAGCCAAGATGGGCAGTCCCTAAATCCCCTCCACTTT. Amino acids: CASSQDGQSLNPLHF.

This clonotype was seen at least ten times. The chain has TRBV5-1 and TRBJ1-2; D is ambiguous. CDR3 length equals 15 residues. Per the germline V gene, CDR1 is SGHRS and CDR2 is YFSETQ. Trimming left V 0 bases short and J 5 bases short, with 14 bases between. The CDR3 here is CASSLGATRSYGYTF. The DNA for the CDR3 is TGCGCCAGCAGCTTGGGGGCCACCCGATCGTATGGCTACACCTTC.

This clonotype was seen a handful of times. Lacking the conserved final phenylalanine or tryptophan, this CDR3 likely reflects a read error. The chain joins TRBV13 to TRBJ1-3, with D perhaps TRBD1 (5 bases). This CDR3 spans 16 amino acids. The V gene's germline CDR1 is PRHDT and CDR2 FYEKMQ (reference sequence). Deletions cut 0 bases from V and 0 bases from J, with 9 bases between. The CDR3, as DNA: TGTGCCAGCAGCTTAGGGGACAAGATCTCTGGAAACACCATATATCTT. Encoded protein: CASSLGDKISGNTIYL.

The chain carries TRBV12-3 or TRBV12-4 and TRBJ2-5, with TRBD1 matching over 7 bases. The CDR3 runs 14 residues. V lost 5 bases and J lost 1; bases outside the gene matches: 4. CDR3 sequence (DNA): TGTGCCAGCAGTCCAGGACAGGCCCAAGAGACCCAGTACTTC. It codes for CASSPGQAQETQYF.

This chain connects TRBV5-6 to TRBJ2-2, with D uncertain. The V gene's germline CDR1 is SGHDT and CDR2 YYEEEE. Trimming pared 4 bases from V and 6 bases from J, leaving 16 bases between. This CDR3 spans 15 amino acids. CDR3 residues: CASSPRWGGAGELFF. The CDR3 DNA follows: TGTGCCAGCAGCCCCAGATGGGGTGGGGCCGGGGAGCTGTTTTTT. Full variable domain (remainder filled in from reference TRBV5-6 and TRBJ2-2): DAGVTQSPTHLIKTRGQQVTLRCSPKSGHDTVSWYQQALGQGPQFIFQYYEEEERQRGNFPDRFSGHQFPNYSSELNVNALLLGDSALYLCASSPRWGGAGELFFGEGSRLTVL.

The chain combines TRBV5-1 with TRBJ1-1, with D possibly TRBD1 on 5 matching bases. CDR3 length: 15 residues. V dropped 0 bases and J dropped 4 bases, with 13 bases sitting between them. Germline CDR1 SGHRS, CDR2 YFSETQ. The CDR3 protein is CASSLAGAVGTEAFF. DNA for the CDR3: TGCGCCAGCAGCTTGGCCGGGGCGGTGGGCACTGAAGCTTTCTTT.

This sequence joins TRBV6-1 and TRBJ1-2; perhaps TRBD1 as D (5 bases). The CDR3 length is 12 residues. Germline-derived CDR1 and CDR2 are MNHNS and SASEGT. Trimming took 5 bases from V and 8 from J, leaving 12 bases between them. The chain's CDR3 is CASSPGMRGYTF. CDR3 sequence (DNA): TGTGCCAGCAGTCCAGGGATGAGGGGCTACACCTTC.

This clonotype was found many times. A much larger clone sits a single nucleotide away, making a read error possible. The chain links TRBV6-1 to TRBJ1-1; D is ambiguous. The CDR3 totals 13 residues. Germline V gives CDR1 MNHNS, CDR2 SASEGT. V was shortened by 6 bases and J by 1 base, with 9 bases between the two germline ends. The CDR3 DNA reads TGTGCCAGCAGGCTTGTGGAGAACACTGAAGCTTTCTTT. It is translated as CASRLVENTEAFF.

In this sample, this clonotype turned up a few times. This chain uses TRBV30 with TRBJ2-2; TRBD2 matches at 9 bases. Per the germline V gene, CDR1 is GTSNPN and CDR2 is SVGIG (reference sequence). V was pared by 2 bases and J by 4 bases, with 5 bases of the junction left unmatched. The CDR3 length is 15 residues. The CDR3 here is CAWSRGGGVTGELFF. In DNA form, the CDR3 reads TGTGCCTGGAGTCGCGGGGGGGGGGTCACCGGGGAGCTGTTTTTT.

This clonotype was found many times. The rearrangement uses TRBV19 and TRBJ1-2, with 8 positions matching TRBD1. This CDR3 is built from 14 residues. CDR1 and CDR2 (germline): LNHDA, SQIVND (reference sequence). Trimming took 5 bases from V and 5 from J; bases not matched to a gene: 7. The CDR3 sequence is CASSAWTGKYGYTF. In DNA form, the CDR3 reads TGTGCCAGTAGTGCTTGGACAGGGAAGTATGGCTACACCTTC.

This clonotype was picked up many times. The V call is TRBV20-1, the J call TRBJ1-2; D not resolved. Looked up from germline, CDR1 is DFQATT and CDR2 is SNEGSKA (reference sequence). Trimming took 4 bases from V and 4 from J, leaving 7 bases between them. CDR3 length: 11 residues. This chain's CDR3 is CSATGPYGYTF. DNA of the CDR3: TGCAGTGCTACCGGGCCCTATGGCTACACCTTC.

The chain is built from TRBV30 and TRBJ1-5; D perhaps matches TRBD1 (5 bases). This CDR3 has 13 amino acids. Deletions cut 2 bases from V and 1 base from J, with 6 bases between. Germline V lookup: CDR1 GTSNPN, CDR2 SVGIG (reference sequence). This CDR3 reads CAWSTGSNQPQHF. CDR3 coding DNA: TGTGCCTGGAGTACAGGAAGCAATCAGCCCCAGCATTTT.